The present entry profiles one T cell receptor (beta chain) with its context. CDR1 and CDR2 (germline): SGHAT, FQNNGV. This CDR3 is built from 17 residues. V was pared by 2 bases and J by 6 bases, with 9 bases of the junction left unmatched. These data belong to a study of T-cell memory formation after mild COVID-19. TCRdb re-analysed the 5' RACE reads in MiXCR, keeping a single row per CDR3 protein. The sample holds hundreds of thousands of distinct CDR3 sequences, about 20% seen once. The TCR comes from a man younger than 30 who had mild COVID-19 (a few samples of this study predate the infection). Cell type and time point are not known. The source material was PBMCs or a T cell subset sorted from them (not recorded which). V usage is TRBV11-2 and J usage is TRBJ2-1; 11 bases line up with TRBD2. The CDR3 loop reads CASSLTTLAGDLNEQFF. In DNA form, the CDR3 reads TGTGCCAGCAGCTTAACTACACTAGCGGGGGATCTCAATGAGCAGTTCTTC.